The present T cell receptor beta chain was sequenced within a study of OX40 agonist ivuxolimab in advanced cancers. Whole-study context: Mean age around 60 years, range 23 to 79; 82.7% male. Study outcomes and limitations: Patients with a partial response at 0.1-3.0 mg/kg had among the lowest clonal expansion.

Produced via immunoSEQ multiplex PCR; TCRdb's table is partial and in-frame only. Of 60,000 or so clones listed, approximately 86% were seen once; the top ten hold 0.85% to 0.95%. Worth noting for this clone: Its antigen is currently unknown.

Source: CD4+ or CD8+ T cells sorted from blood, taken in a trial of the OX40 agonist ivuxolimab. The TCR sequence derives from an adult with an advanced solid tumor such as melanoma, head and neck, liver or kidney cancer.

CDR3 sequence (DNA): TGTGCCAGCATCCGGGACCGATCCTACAATGAGCAGTTCTTC. Amino acid sequence: CASIRDRSYNEQFF. This chain joins TRBV2 and TRBJ2-1; D possibly uses TRBD1 or TRBD2 (5 bases each). Germline V gene sequence: CDR1 SNHLY, CDR2 FYNNEI. CDR3 length: 14 residues. Deletions cut 7 bases from V and 1 base from J, with 11 bases between.